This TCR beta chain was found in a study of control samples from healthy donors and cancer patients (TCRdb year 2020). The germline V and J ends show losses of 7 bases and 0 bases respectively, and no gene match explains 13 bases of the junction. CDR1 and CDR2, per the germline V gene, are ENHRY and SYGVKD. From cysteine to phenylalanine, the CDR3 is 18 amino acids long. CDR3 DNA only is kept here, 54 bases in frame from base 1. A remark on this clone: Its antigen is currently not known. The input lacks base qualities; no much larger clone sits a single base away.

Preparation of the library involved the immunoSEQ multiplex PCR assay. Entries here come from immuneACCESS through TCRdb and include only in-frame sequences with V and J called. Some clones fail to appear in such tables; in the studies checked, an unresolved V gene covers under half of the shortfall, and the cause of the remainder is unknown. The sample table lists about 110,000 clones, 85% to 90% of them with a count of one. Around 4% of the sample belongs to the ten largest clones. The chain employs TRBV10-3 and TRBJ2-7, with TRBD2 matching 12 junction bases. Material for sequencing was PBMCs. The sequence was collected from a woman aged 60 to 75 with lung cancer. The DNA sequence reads TGTGCCATCACCCGGACTAGCGGGGTTTCTAGAAGCTCCTACGAGCAGTACTTC. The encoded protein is CAITRTSGVSRSSYEQYF.